Here is one TCR beta chain with its context. The antigen it recognizes is unknown. The input lacks base qualities; no much larger clone sits a single base away. The protocol used for the library was the immunoSEQ multiplex PCR assay. Sourced from immuneACCESS, this table was stored by TCRdb with only in-frame sequences that have V and J called. A share of the clones is absent; for the studies checked, an unresolved V gene accounts for under half, and the remainder has no known explanation. This sample has 180,000 or so clones in its table, and just under 95% of those were observed once. About 4% of the sample is in the top ten clones. This record comes from a study of control samples from healthy donors and cancer patients (dated by TCRdb to 2020 to 2022). A distance of 11 bases separates the germline ends of V and J, which lose 4 bases and 7 bases respectively. From the cysteine through the phenylalanine, the CDR3 covers 13 amino acids. Only the CDR3 part of the read is kept: 39 bases, read in frame from the first base. The germline V gene supplies CDR1 SGHDN and CDR2 FVKESK.

The sequence was collected from a woman between 55 and 75 years old in good health. Input material: blood. This chain is built from TRBV14 and TRBJ1-5, with no confidently assigned D gene. The CDR3 protein sequence reads: CASSRMTGQPQHF. The sequenced DNA is TGTGCCAGCAGCCGTATGACTGGGCAGCCCCAGCATTTT.